The 21 T cell receptor beta chains below come from one sample, sequenced in a study of cytomegalovirus exposure and HLA in healthy donors. Assay: immunoSEQ multiplex PCR; the TCRdb copy retains only in-frame clones and omits some. The sample has approximately 76,000 clones, approximately 93% seen once; the top ten hold 3% to 4%. The sequenced sample consisted of PBMCs. The receptors come from a young woman in good health and CMV-seropositive.

The CDR3, as DNA: TGCGCCAGCAGGAGAGTTTCGAGCGCAGATACGCAGTATTTT. Its protein is CASRRVSSADTQYF. The J gene is TRBJ2-3, the V gene TRBV4-3, with no clear D. Germline V gives CDR1 LGHNA, CDR2 YSLEER. Trimming stripped 6 bases from V and 4 bases from J, with 14 bases between. This CDR3 has 14 residues.

The chain combines TRBV5-1 with TRBJ2-5; weak D call: TRBD2 (6 bases). CDR1 is SGHRS, CDR2 YFSETQ, per germline. This CDR3 is built from 15 residues. V was cut by 0 bases and J by 2 bases, with 11 bases left in between. DNA for the CDR3: TGCGCCAGCAGCTTGGCGGTGCGGGGACAAGAGACCCAGTACTTC. Translating gives CASSLAVRGQETQYF.

This chain connects TRBV7-2 to TRBJ2-3, with 8 bases identical to TRBD2. In germline, CDR1 is SGHTA, CDR2 FQGNSA. The CDR3 runs 16 residues. The J segment lost 0 bases and the V segment lost 2 bases, leaving 4 bases of the junction unmatched. In DNA, the CDR3 is TGTGCCAGCAGCTTATTAGCGGGGTTTAGCACAGATACGCAGTATTTT. It codes for CASSLLAGFSTDTQYF.

In nucleotides, the CDR3 is TGCGCCAGCAGCCAAGTACCCCGGACAGGACGTTCTGGCTACACCTTC. As protein: CASSQVPRTGRSGYTF. The rearrangement links TRBV4-3 to TRBJ1-2; TRBD1 aligns across 7 bases. The CDR3 loop spans 16 amino acids. V was clipped by 1 base and J by 7 bases; unmatched bases: 12. Germline lookup yields CDR1 LGHNA and CDR2 YSLEER.

The genes are TRBV7-8 and TRBJ2-7, with TRBD1 identical over 7 bases. After removal of 1 base from V and 1 base from J, the junction contained 1 base not matched to a gene. This CDR3 region has 14 residues. The germline gives CDR1 SGHVS, CDR2 FQNEAQ. In nucleotides, the CDR3 is TGTGCCAGCAGCTTAGAGACAGGGTCCTACGAGCAGTACTTC. Translation gives CASSLETGSYEQYF.

The chain links TRBV6-1 to TRBJ1-2; 7 nucleotides match TRBD1. Germline CDR1 is MNHNS and CDR2 is SASEGT. The CDR3 extends over 12 amino acids. V gave up 5 bases and J gave up 4 bases; unmatched junction bases: 1. CDR3 sequence (DNA): TGTGCCAGCAGTACAGGGGTCTATGGCTACACCTTC. Its protein product is CASSTGVYGYTF.

This sequence joins TRBV4-2 and TRBJ1-2, with 9 bases fitting TRBD1. Germline CDR1 and CDR2: LGHNA and YNFKEQ. CDR3 length: 16 residues. The V segment lost 4 bases and the J segment 7 bases; nucleotides outside the gene matches: 13. The CDR3 region has the DNA TGTGCCAGCAGCCCAAAACTCCGGGACAGGGAGTTTGGCTACACCTTC. Amino acids: CASSPKLRDREFGYTF.

The rearrangement uses TRBV29-1 and TRBJ2-7; D perhaps matches TRBD2 (6 bases). The CDR3 extends over 11 amino acids. The germline V gene encodes CDR1 SQVTM and CDR2 ANQGSEA. V shed 5 bases and J shed 2 bases, with 7 bases lying between them. The CDR3 sequence is CSVIAAYEQYF. CDR3 DNA sequence: TGCAGCGTTATAGCGGCCTACGAGCAGTACTTC.

The genes are TRBV5-1 and TRBJ2-1, with 7 bases fitting TRBD2. CDR3 size: 16 residues. Trimming cost V 6 bases and J 0 bases; bases outside gene matches: 9. Germline CDR1 SGHRS, CDR2 YFSETQ. The CDR3 bases are TGCGCCAGCATCGATCCCGGGACTACCTCCTACAATGAGCAGTTCTTC. Protein sequence: CASIDPGTTSYNEQFF.

V usage is TRBV28 and J usage is TRBJ2-5; TRBD1 might be the D (5 bases). Trimming pared 5 bases from V and 2 bases from J, leaving 9 bases between. The CDR3 runs 13 residues. In germline, CDR1 is MDHEN, CDR2 SYDVKM. For the CDR3, the DNA is TGTGCCAGCAGTCAGGGTAGGCAAGAGACCCAGTACTTC. The encoded protein is CASSQGRQETQYF. The variable domain in full, completed from reference TRBV28 and TRBJ2-5, reads DVKVTQSSRYLVKRTGEKVFLECVQDMDHENMFWYRQDPGLGLRLIYFSYDVKMKEKGDIPEGYSVSREKKERFSLILESASTNQTSMYLCASSQGRQETQYFGPGTRLLVL.

The gene calls are TRBV5-4 and TRBJ2-7, with TRBD2 matching 7 bases. Germline V gene lookup returns CDR1 SGHNT and CDR2 YYREEE (reference sequence). The CDR3 consists of 14 residues. J was trimmed by 5 bases and V by 4 bases; bases with no gene match: 9. DNA for the CDR3: TGTGCCAGCAGCACCGGCGGGAGCCAGGACGAGCAGTACTTC. Translating it yields CASSTGGSQDEQYF.

A few counts support this clone. The genes are TRBV4-3 and TRBJ2-7; D is uncertain. Germline V gives CDR1 LGHNA, CDR2 YSLEER. The CDR3 has 16 amino acids. Trimming took 0 bases from V and 7 from J, leaving 19 bases between them. The CDR3 DNA reads as TGCGCCAGCAGCCAAGATCAAGAACAGCCTTCATCGGAGCAGTACTTC. Amino acid sequence: CASSQDQEQPSSEQYF.

The chain combines TRBV18 with TRBJ1-3; 8 bases are shared with TRBD1. Trimming cost V 6 bases and J 4 bases; bases outside gene matches: 11. This CDR3 region has 16 residues. Germline CDR1 reads KGHSH; CDR2 reads LQKENI. CDR3 sequence (DNA): TGTGCCAGCTCCCCTGGACCAGGGGGCGAGGGAAACACCATATATTTT. Its protein product is CASSPGPGGEGNTIYF.

This sequence joins TRBV19 and TRBJ1-1, with 8 bases identical to TRBD1. Unmatched junction bases numbered 9, after V lost 5 bases and J lost 4 bases. The CDR3 extends over 15 amino acids. Germline assignment: CDR1 LNHDA and CDR2 SQIVND (reference sequence). CDR3 loop: CASSRSGGRSTEAFF. The CDR3 coding sequence is TGTGCCAGTAGTCGTTCAGGGGGCCGAAGCACTGAAGCTTTCTTT.

The chain has TRBV5-4 and TRBJ2-2; the D gene is possibly TRBD1 (5 bases). The germline gives CDR1 SGHNT, CDR2 YYREEE (reference sequence). This CDR3 spans 16 amino acids. With 3 bases removed from V and 6 bases from J, the gap between germline ends came to 18 bases. Here the CDR3 DNA reads TGTGCCAGCAGCTCCTCCGGACACGGGCGTCCCGGGGAGCTGTTTTTT. Translation gives CASSSSGHGRPGELFF.

This sequence joins TRBV13 and TRBJ2-2; 8 nucleotides line up with TRBD1. Germline lookup yields CDR1 PRHDT and CDR2 FYEKMQ (reference sequence). The CDR3 length is 15 residues. V shed 2 bases, J shed 4 bases, and the junction held 3 bases outside the gene matches. The CDR3 DNA reads TGTGCCAGCAGCTTAAGGGACAGGCTCACCGGGGAGCTGTTTTTT. Its protein is CASSLRDRLTGELFF.

This clone was recorded only once. J is TRBJ2-2 and V is TRBV19; the match to TRBD1 covers 8 bases. Germline assignment: CDR1 LNHDA and CDR2 SQIVND (reference sequence). This CDR3 contains 15 residues. The V segment lost 7 bases and the J segment 1 base; nucleotides outside the gene matches: 5. The CDR3 DNA sequence: TGTGCCAGTATGAGGACAGGGCGGAACACCGGGGAGCTGTTTTTT. This sequence encodes CASMRTGRNTGELFF.

The gene calls are TRBV30 and TRBJ1-6; 8 nucleotides align to TRBD1. This CDR3 is built from 16 residues. J lost 5 bases, V lost 3 bases, and 9 bases had no gene match. Germline-derived CDR1 and CDR2 are GTSNPN and SVGIG (reference sequence). CDR3 residues: CAWRDRGVWDNSPLHF. Here the CDR3 DNA reads TGTGCCTGGAGAGACAGGGGAGTTTGGGATAATTCACCCCTCCACTTT.

The rearrangement links TRBV19 to TRBJ2-1; 11 positions match TRBD1. Germline V lookup: CDR1 LNHDA, CDR2 SQIVND (reference sequence). V trimming: 4 bases; J trimming: 4 bases; junction bases outside the gene matches: 6. The CDR3 sequence is 16 residues long. The CDR3 spells CASSTPDRGLYNEQFF. The DNA of the CDR3 is TGTGCCAGTAGTACCCCGGACAGGGGGCTTTACAATGAGCAGTTCTTC.

V usage is TRBV18 and J usage is TRBJ1-4, with D uncertain. CDR1 is KGHSH and CDR2 is LQKENI in the germline V gene. The length of the CDR3 is 15 residues. V was trimmed by 0 bases and J by 5 bases, leaving 10 bases between them. This CDR3 reads CASSPPNGRNEKLFF. DNA for the CDR3: TGTGCCAGCTCACCACCGAACGGGAGGAATGAAAAACTGTTTTTT.

The chain joins TRBV18 to TRBJ1-1, with unresolved D. Trimming took 1 base from V and 0 from J, leaving 9 bases between them. Germline V lookup: CDR1 KGHSH, CDR2 LQKENI. This CDR3 region has 15 residues. Here the CDR3 reads CASSPRSDMNTEAFF. In DNA form, the CDR3 reads TGTGCCAGCTCACCACGTTCAGACATGAACACTGAAGCTTTCTTT.